This T cell receptor beta chain was captured in a study of blood T cell repertoires in COVID-19. Study-level information: The cDNA or gDNA used as material had been derived from T cells, B-cell-depleted T cells, or PBMCs.

The CDR3 consists of 15 residues. The V segment lost 1 base and the J segment 3 bases; nucleotides outside the gene matches: 5. Germline CDR1 LGHDT, CDR2 YNNKEL (reference sequence). Only in-frame clones appear in the TCRdb table, and some are missing; sequencing was by immunoSEQ multiplex PCR. The repertoire holds about 200,000 clones, with 88% as singletons. The rearrangement uses TRBV3-1 (or the pseudogene TRBV3-2) and TRBJ2-5; 7 bases match TRBD2. The TCR comes from a man between 18 and 35 years old with active or convalescent COVID-19. Sequenced material: peripheral blood. In DNA form, the CDR3 reads TGTGCCAGCAGCCAAGCTGCTAGCGGTAAAGAGACCCAGTACTTC. The encoded protein is CASSQAASGKETQYF.